These T cell receptor beta chains were read from a single sample in a study of blood T cells in healthy people across ages. TCRdb redid the calling of the 5' RACE reads with MiXCR, one entry per CDR3 protein. The sample shows 780,000 or so distinct CDR3 sequences, roughly 50% of them seen only once. The sequencing input was blood. The source of these receptors is a man aged 40-49 years in good health. Both conserved end residues are part of each CDR3. A D gene is named only where the DNA matches it firmly.

D gene	V gene	J gene	CDR3 length	CDR3 protein
-	TRBV20-1	TRBJ2-4	16	CSARDERKLAKNIQYF
-	TRBV28	TRBJ1-2	15	CASEDSPRRFYGYTF
TRBD1	TRBV7-6	TRBJ2-1	16	CASSPRTGRSYNEQFF
-	TRBV21-1	TRBJ2-3	9	CASSPEGYF
-	TRBV20-1	TRBJ2-3	16	CSGRVAAGHGTDTQYF
TRBD2	TRBV20-1	TRBJ2-3	19	CSARSGASTRGASTDTQYF
-	TRBV7-2	TRBJ2-1	11	CASSLLYEQFF
TRBD2	TRBV9	TRBJ2-5	16	CASSVGEGGYQETQYF
TRBD2	TRBV28	TRBJ2-1	16	CASSFDGLAAYNEQFF
-	TRBV10-3	TRBJ2-4	14	CAISVPTDSKIQYF
-	TRBV27	TRBJ2-7	13	CASSSSMHYEQYF
TRBD2	TRBV20-1	TRBJ2-3	16	CSASRGLAGDTDTQYF
TRBD1	TRBV28	TRBJ1-5	15	CASSATGVGNQPQHF
TRBD2	TRBV12-3/TRBV12-4	TRBJ2-1	13	CASSFGLANEQFF
TRBD2	TRBV29-1	-	19	CSVETRLAGGGGSYNEQYF
-	TRBV10-3	TRBJ2-4	15	CAISVSKVAKNIQYF
-	TRBV29-1	TRBJ2-4	19	CSGLGDGGRGGLAKNIQYF
-	TRBV25-1	TRBJ1-4	14	CASSALTRGEKLFF
-	TRBV7-2	TRBJ2-1	13	CASSLVASNEQFF
-	TRBV20-1	TRBJ2-1	13	CSADGGRTMQQFF
-	TRBV7-2	-	15	CASSLTIAAAYEQYF
TRBD1	TRBV12-3/TRBV12-4	TRBJ2-7	15	CASSRTGNMGYEQYF
TRBD2	TRBV7-3	TRBJ2-3	16	CASSLTGGSGVDTQYF
-	TRBV2	TRBJ2-7	14	CASTVLSGSYEQYF
-	TRBV7-9	TRBJ1-6	13	CASSSDPNSPLHF
TRBD2	TRBV18	TRBJ2-6	19	CASSPRGLAVNSGANVLTF
-	TRBV20-1	TRBJ1-1	12	CSASRGAAEAFF
-	TRBV10-3	TRBJ2-3	17	CAISESLRGSGTDTQYF
TRBD1	TRBV5-5	TRBJ2-1	16	CASSFAAGQGTNEQFF
TRBD1	TRBV20-1	TRBJ1-4	13	CSARAGGQEKLFF
-	TRBV7-2	-	12	CASKTDYNEQYF
TRBD2	TRBV27	TRBJ2-1	14	CASSLREWGNEQFF
TRBD2	TRBV7-2	TRBJ2-1	16	CASRLAAGGRYNEQFF
-	TRBV4-1	-	16	CASSQDAASPSYEQYF
-	TRBV18	TRBJ2-5	13	CASSPPDLETQYF
TRBD1	TRBV7-3	TRBJ2-5	14	CASSSNTGVETQYF
-	TRBV5-1	TRBJ2-1	14	CARVRSGRDNEQFF
TRBD2	TRBV29-1	TRBJ2-1	11	CSVGLANEQFF
-	TRBV5-1	TRBJ1-1	15	CASSQIRGENTEAFF
-	TRBV7-2	TRBJ1-2	14	CASSLEGQVVGYTF
-	TRBV29-1	TRBJ1-2	11	CSGVFNYGYTF
-	TRBV5-1	TRBJ1-1	16	CASSPTATSDNTEAFF
TRBD2	TRBV14	-	18	CASSQRILAGAPRETQYF
-	TRBV4-2	TRBJ1-1	13	CASRQNMNTEAFF
-	TRBV28	TRBJ2-7	13	CASSGFLGHEQYF
-	TRBV20-1	TRBJ1-1	15	CSARVPFSQNTEAFF
-	TRBV6-5	TRBJ2-2	14	CASSYSGYTGELFF
-	TRBV4-3	TRBJ2-5	14	CASSQWGSKETQYF
TRBD2	TRBV4-3	TRBJ2-1	14	CASSQEGGIYEQFF
TRBD2	TRBV6-1	TRBJ2-3	18	CASRQRRGGGDGTDTQYF
-	TRBV6-6	TRBJ2-1	13	CASSYAGTDEQFF
-	TRBV14	TRBJ2-5	15	CVSSQPWGAQETQYF
-	TRBV20-1	TRBJ2-3	14	CSARVAVGTDTQYF
-	TRBV11-3	TRBJ2-1	15	CASSPDGGFNNEQFF
-	TRBV6-5	TRBJ1-6	14	CASSSAEYNSPLHF
TRBD1	TRBV29-1	TRBJ2-2	14	CSVTGAMNTGELFF
-	TRBV20-1	TRBJ2-7	13	CSVPGSIPYEQYF